This T cell receptor (beta chain) was documented in a study of blood T cell repertoires in COVID-19. Germline assignment: CDR1 SGHTA and CDR2 FQGTGA. The CDR3 has 14 residues. V shed 3 bases and J shed 9 bases, with 12 bases lying between them. Authors' analysis steps: Researchers report that nucleated cell counts were estimated from reference gene primer amplification. Sequencing used immunoSEQ multiplex PCR; TCRdb keeps in-frame clones, though not all of them. That table is the source of V, J and clone size, and D and trimming were worked out from the DNA. The sample has some 260,000 clones; about nine tenths are singletons.

The chain uses TRBV7-3 and TRBJ1-6; no clear D. The receptor's source is a woman under 30 who had recovered from COVID-19. Sequenced sample: PBMCs or T cells enriched from blood (not recorded which). In DNA, the CDR3 is TGTGCCAGCAGCTTGGGCGGGATGGGTTCACCCCTCCACTTT. It codes for CASSLGGMGSPLHF.